The source of this TCR beta chain is a study of T cells in localized non-small cell lung cancer. Findings and limits, study-wide: Longer overall survival was seen with higher T cell density measured in blood.

Trimming took off 4 bases at V and 5 bases at J, with 9 bases between the two ends. There are 13 residues in the CDR3. Germline V gene lookup returns CDR1 SGHDN and CDR2 FVKESK. Some clones are missing from TCRdb's copy, which holds only in-frame ones; the method was immunoSEQ multiplex PCR. The table lists about 8,200 clones, approximately 59% of them singletons. This clone was detected only a few times. What it recognizes is unknown. This receptor was obtained from a male donor at least 60 years old with stage I squamous cell lung carcinoma. Sample: lymph node tissue, taken before any cancer treatment. The rearrangement links TRBV14 to TRBJ2-1; D possibly corresponds to TRBD2 (6 bases). Written as DNA, the CDR3 is TGTGCCAGCAGCCCGGGAGCTCACAATGAGCAGTTCTTC. The encoded protein is CASSPGAHNEQFF.